Detailed here is one T cell receptor (beta chain). Its antigen is currently unknown. Primers used in a second PCR of about 7 to 12 cycles were a sample-barcoded 5' primer and a J-beta primer mix. TCRdb passed the 5' RACE reads through MiXCR, listing each CDR3 protein once. Among roughly 790,000 distinct CDR3 sequences, 40% to 45% were seen once, and the ten largest hold roughly 19%. The data were taken from a study of blood T cells in healthy people across ages. The study's findings and limits: The study found TCR beta diversity correlated strongly with naive T cell percentage. What prevented conclusive comparison of naive and antigen-experienced cells was that PBMCs were unsorted. Per-million-T-cell TCR beta diversity fell roughly linearly with age. Possibly, changes in expanded clonotypes were confounded because donor CMV status was unknown.

The CDR3 runs to 17 residues. Per germline, CDR1 SGHTA and CDR2 FQGNSA. The trim removed 3 bases at V and 9 bases at J, leaving 17 bases unmatched. V and J are TRBV7-2 and TRBJ2-3; 8 nucleotides line up with TRBD2. The sequenced sample consisted of blood. This sequence originates from a woman aged 55-70 years in good health. CDR3 bases: TGTGCCAGCAGCTTCGGGGGGGCCTCGGGTATAGGAGACACGCAGTATTTT. Its translation is CASSFGGASGIGDTQYF.